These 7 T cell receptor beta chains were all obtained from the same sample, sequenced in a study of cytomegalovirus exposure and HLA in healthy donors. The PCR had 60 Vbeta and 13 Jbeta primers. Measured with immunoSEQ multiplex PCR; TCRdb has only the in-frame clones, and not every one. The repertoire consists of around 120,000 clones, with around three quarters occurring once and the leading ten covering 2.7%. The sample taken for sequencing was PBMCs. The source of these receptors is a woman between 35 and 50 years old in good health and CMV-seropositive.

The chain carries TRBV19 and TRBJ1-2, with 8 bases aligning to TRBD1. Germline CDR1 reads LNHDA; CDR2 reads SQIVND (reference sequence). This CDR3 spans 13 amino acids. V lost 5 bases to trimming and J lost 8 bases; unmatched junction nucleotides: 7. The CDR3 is CASSSPGQGGYTF. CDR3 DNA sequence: TGTGCCAGTAGTTCTCCAGGACAGGGAGGCTACACCTTC.

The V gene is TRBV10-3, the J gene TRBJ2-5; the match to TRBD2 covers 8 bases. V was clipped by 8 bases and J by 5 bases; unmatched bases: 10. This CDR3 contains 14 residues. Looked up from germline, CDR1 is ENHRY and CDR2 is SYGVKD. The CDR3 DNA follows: TGTGCCATCGCCGGGGGGGGGACCTCCGAGACCCAGTACTTC. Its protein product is CAIAGGGTSETQYF.

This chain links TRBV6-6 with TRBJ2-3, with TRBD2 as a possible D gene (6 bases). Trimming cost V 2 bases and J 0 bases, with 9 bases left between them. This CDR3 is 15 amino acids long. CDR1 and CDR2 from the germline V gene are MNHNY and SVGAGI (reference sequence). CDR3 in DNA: TGTGCCAGCAGTTACGGGGACTTTAGCACAGATACGCAGTATTTT. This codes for CASSYGDFSTDTQYF.

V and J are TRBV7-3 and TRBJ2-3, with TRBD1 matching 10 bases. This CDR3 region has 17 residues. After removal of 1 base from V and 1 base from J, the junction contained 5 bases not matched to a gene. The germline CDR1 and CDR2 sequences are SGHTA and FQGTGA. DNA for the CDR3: TGTGCCAGCAGCTTAAATCCCGGGACAGGGGGCACAGATACGCAGTATTTT. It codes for CASSLNPGTGGTDTQYF.

Written as DNA, the CDR3 is TGTGCCAGCAGTTCCGGGACAAACACTGAAGCTTTCTTT. Its protein product is CASSSGTNTEAFF. The chain recombines TRBV6-4 with TRBJ1-1, with D possibly being TRBD1 (6 bases). Germline assignment: CDR1 MRHNA and CDR2 SNTAGT. The CDR3 is 13 residues long. V was cut by 5 bases and J by 2 bases, with 9 bases left in between.

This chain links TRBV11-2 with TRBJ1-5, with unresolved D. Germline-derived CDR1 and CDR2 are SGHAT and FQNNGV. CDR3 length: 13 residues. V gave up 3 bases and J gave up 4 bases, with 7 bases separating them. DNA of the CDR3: TGTGCCAGCAGCTTTCAGTGGAATCAGCCCCAGCATTTT. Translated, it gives CASSFQWNQPQHF.

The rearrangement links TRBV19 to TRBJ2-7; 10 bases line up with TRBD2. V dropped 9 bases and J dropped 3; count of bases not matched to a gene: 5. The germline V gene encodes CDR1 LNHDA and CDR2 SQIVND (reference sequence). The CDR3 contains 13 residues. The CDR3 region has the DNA TGTGCCAGCCAGCGGGAGGGCAGCTACGAGCAGTACTTC. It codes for CASQREGSYEQYF.